This T cell receptor beta chain originates from a study of PD-L1 blockade in urothelial cancer. The study's findings and limits: Larger 3-week expansion of tumor-associated blood clones was seen in durable-benefit patients.

Synthetic templates analogous to TCR were spiked into all PCRs individually. Produced via immunoSEQ multiplex PCR; TCRdb's table is partial and in-frame only. The top ten clones hold 8% to 9.5% of a sample with about 90,000 clones, more than 90% of them seen once. A word on this clone: Its antigen is as yet unknown.

The CDR3 is 14 residues long. Germline V gene lookup returns CDR1 MDHEN and CDR2 SYDVKM. V trimming: 7 bases; J trimming: 3 bases; junction bases outside the gene matches: 7. Enrolled patients showed locally advanced or metastatic urothelial carcinoma. The chain carries TRBV28 and TRBJ2-7; 9 bases match TRBD2. The receptor was derived from a man aged 60 to 75 with urothelial cancer. This material consisted of PBMCs, taken around atezolizumab (anti-PD-L1) treatment. CDR3: CASTVAGEVYEQYF. Written as DNA, the CDR3 is TGTGCCAGCACCGTAGCGGGAGAGGTCTACGAGCAGTACTTC.